What follows is one T cell receptor (beta chain) and its context. The sample is drawn from a study of CD8 T cells in Susac syndrome. Random hexamers primed reverse transcription of roughly 0.5 to 1 ug RNA. TCRdb analysed the immunoSEQ multiplex PCR reads with MiXCR anew, one entry per CDR3 protein. The top ten clones hold about 0.13% of a sample with under 200,000 distinct CDR3 sequences, 90% to 95% of them seen once. The V gene end was trimmed by 2 bases and the J gene end by 3 bases; junction bases not matched to a gene: 6. The germline CDR1 and CDR2 sequences are MGHDK and SYGVNS. There are 15 residues in the CDR3.

The chain carries TRBV25-1 and TRBJ1-2; TRBD1 matches at 7 bases. Sequenced: CD4+ T cells from PBMCs. This TCR derives from a human donor in good health. In DNA form, the CDR3 reads TGTGCCAGCAGTGAAAATTCTGGACAGGACTATGGCTACACCTTC. This encodes CASSENSGQDYGYTF.